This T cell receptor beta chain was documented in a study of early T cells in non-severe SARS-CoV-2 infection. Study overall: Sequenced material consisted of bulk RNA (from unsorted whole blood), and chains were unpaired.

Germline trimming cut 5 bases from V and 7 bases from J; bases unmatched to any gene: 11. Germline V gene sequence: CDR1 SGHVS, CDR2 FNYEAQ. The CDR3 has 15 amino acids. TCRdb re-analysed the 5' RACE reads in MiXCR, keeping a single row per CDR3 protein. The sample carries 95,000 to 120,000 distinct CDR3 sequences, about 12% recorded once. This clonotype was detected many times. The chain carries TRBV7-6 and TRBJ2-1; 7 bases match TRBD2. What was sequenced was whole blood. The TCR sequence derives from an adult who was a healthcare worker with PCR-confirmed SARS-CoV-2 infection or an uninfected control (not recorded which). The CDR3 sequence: CASSPVPSGGNEQFF. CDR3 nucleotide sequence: TGTGCCAGCAGCCCGGTCCCCTCCGGGGGGAATGAGCAGTTCTTC.